This TCR beta chain was obtained from a study of early T cells in non-severe SARS-CoV-2 infection. The length of the CDR3 is 20 residues. Germline CDR1 DFQATT, CDR2 SNEGSKA (reference sequence). V shed 3 bases, J shed 6 bases, and the junction held 22 bases outside the gene matches. TCRdb re-called the 5' RACE reads through MiXCR, storing one row per CDR3 protein. The data contain 20,000 to 30,000 distinct CDR3 sequences, about 4.5% of them singletons. This clonotype was recorded at least ten times. This TCR was sampled from an adult who was a healthcare worker with PCR-confirmed SARS-CoV-2 infection or an uninfected control (not recorded which). The genes are TRBV20-1 and TRBJ2-1; 11 bases are a match to TRBD2. Input material: whole blood. The CDR3 coding sequence is TGCAGTGCTAGTGGACCGGGACTAGCGGCACGAAACTCTGGGGGCAATGAGCAGTTCTTC. This sequence encodes CSASGPGLAARNSGGNEQFF.